One and the same sample provided the 9 T cell receptor beta chains below, sequenced in a study of shared clonotypes between healthy human individuals. The method was immunoSEQ multiplex PCR; TCRdb's version includes in-frame clones alone and lacks a portion of them. Here the sample spans under 750,000 clones, roughly 72% being singletons. Specimen: memory CD4+ T cells sorted from blood. Regarding subset: CD45RA-negative fraction. All receptors come from a woman aged 25-40 years in good health.

This clone has more than one count but fewer than ten. The rearrangement joins TRBV11-3 to TRBJ2-4, with 7 bases identical to TRBD1. From germline, CDR1 is SGHNT and CDR2 YENEEA. The CDR3 totals 18 residues. Trimming removed 1 base from V and 0 bases from J; junction bases left unmatched: 9. This chain's CDR3 is CASSLVSGTAIAKNIQYF. The DNA of the CDR3 is TGTGCCAGCAGCTTAGTATCCGGGACAGCCATAGCCAAAAACATTCAGTACTTC. The full variable domain, its missing parts supplied by reference TRBV11-3 and TRBJ2-4, is EAGVVQSPRYKIIEKKQPVAFWCNPISGHNTLYWYLQNLGQGPELLIRYENEEAVDDSQLPKDRFSAERLKGVDSTLKIQPAELGDSAVYLCASSLVSGTAIAKNIQYFGAGTRLSVL.

CDR3: CASSLNRGSYEQYF. The CDR3 DNA reads as TGTGCCAGCAGTTTAAACAGGGGTTCCTACGAGCAGTACTTC. J is TRBJ2-7 and V is TRBV27; 7 positions match TRBD1. Germline V gene data show CDR1 as MNHEY and CDR2 as SMNVEV (reference sequence). Losses at the gene ends were 2 bases for V and 1 base for J; bases not matched to a gene: 2. The length of the CDR3 is 14 residues.

This sequence joins TRBV5-1 and TRBJ2-7; D remains unclear. Germline CDR1 is SGHRS and CDR2 is YFSETQ. V was shortened by 0 bases and J by 5 bases, with 12 bases between the two germline ends. The CDR3 length is 14 residues. The CDR3 region has the DNA TGCGCCAGCAGCTTGGGCAGTCGAACAAACGAGCAGTACTTC. It translates to CASSLGSRTNEQYF.

This clone has just a few counts. The gene calls are TRBV5-1 and TRBJ2-7; 14 positions match TRBD2. Per the germline V gene, CDR1 is SGHRS and CDR2 is YFSETQ. The CDR3 has 17 residues. The trim removed 4 bases at V and 6 bases at J, leaving 12 bases unmatched. DNA of the CDR3: TGCGCCAGCAGCACCGGACTAGCGGGAGGTTCAGTCGGCGAGCAGTACTTC. Translated: CASSTGLAGGSVGEQYF.

The CDR3 sequence: CASSQTWNEQFF. The CDR3 DNA reads TGCGCCAGCAGCCAAACTTGGAATGAGCAGTTCTTC. V usage is TRBV4-1 and J usage is TRBJ2-1; D not resolved. V lost 2 bases, J lost 7 bases, and 6 bases lay in between. Germline CDR1 and CDR2: MGHRA and YSYEKL. The CDR3 has 12 residues.

The rearrangement uses TRBV19 and TRBJ1-3, with TRBD1 matching over 7 bases. Germline CDR1 and CDR2: LNHDA and SQIVND (reference sequence). CDR3 length: 14 residues. V lost 4 bases, J lost 3 bases, and 3 bases stayed unmatched. The DNA for the CDR3 is TGTGCCAGTAGTACCAGGGGGTATGGAAACACCATATATTTT. Protein product: CASSTRGYGNTIYF.

The table lists this clone with a count of one. This sequence joins TRBV7-8 and TRBJ1-1; 8 nucleotides match TRBD1. Germline V gene lookup returns CDR1 SGHVS and CDR2 FQNEAQ. The V and J ends lost 6 bases and 2 bases, in that order; junction bases with no gene match: 8. The CDR3 totals 15 residues. DNA of the CDR3: TGTGCCAGCAGTCTTACCGACAGGGGCAACACTGAAGCTTTCTTT. This translates into CASSLTDRGNTEAFF.

This clone was seen ten or more times. J is TRBJ2-1 and V is TRBV30, with TRBD2 as a possible D gene (6 bases). The V end lost 0 bases, the J end lost 8 bases, and 20 bases lay between the germline ends. The CDR3 spans 16 residues. Germline values: CDR1 GTSNPN, CDR2 SVGIG (reference sequence). For the CDR3, the DNA is TGTGCCTGGAGTGTACTTCCCGCCGGGAGAGGAGATGAGCAGTTCTTC. Protein: CAWSVLPAGRGDEQFF.

This rearrangement joins TRBV5-1 to TRBJ2-7; D is unresolved. The CDR3 runs to 13 residues. Germline values: CDR1 SGHRS, CDR2 YFSETQ. The V gene lost 4 bases and the J gene lost 1 base, with 9 bases spanning the gap. The CDR3 region is CASSRDGSYEQYF. The CDR3 region has the DNA TGCGCCAGCAGCAGAGACGGATCCTACGAGCAGTACTTC.